This T cell receptor (beta chain) was recorded in a study of post-analysis software for immune sequencing data. Sequencing libraries made from TCR beta cDNA carried unique molecular identifiers. One entry per CDR3 protein, called by TCRdb with MiXCR from the PCR reads. Found here are about 160,000 distinct CDR3 sequences, under 40% of them singletons; the top ten hold 28%. A note on this clonotype: Antigen: not known.

Points from the study as a whole: Controls significantly exceeded multiple sclerosis patients in normalized Chao1 diversity.

The receptor's source is a girl aged 10 to 17 with multiple sclerosis. The sequencing here drew on blood, taken after autologous hematopoietic stem cell transplantation.

The CDR3 here is CASSLRGPASTDTQYF. Written as DNA, the CDR3 is TGCGCCAGCTCTTTGAGGGGACCAGCTAGCACAGATACGCAGTATTTT. This chain uses TRBV5-1 with TRBJ2-3, with D perhaps being TRBD1 or TRBD2 (5 bases each). In germline, CDR1 is SGHRS, CDR2 YFSETQ. Trimming pared 7 bases from V and 0 bases from J, leaving 18 bases between. The CDR3 sequence is 16 residues long.